The 30 T cell receptor beta chains in this list originate from one sample, sequenced in a study of post-analysis software for immune sequencing data. These receptors are not linked to any known antigen. Study conclusions and caveats: Roughly 5 TRBV segments occurring more often in patients than controls included TRBV5-6, TRBV5-1 and TRBV20-1.

Unique molecular identifiers were built into the TCR beta cDNA libraries. TCRdb re-derived calls from the PCR reads in MiXCR, one entry per CDR3 protein. Of roughly 430,000 distinct CDR3 sequences in the sample, less than 40% are singletons; the top ten hold around 8%. Material: blood. These receptors all stem from a girl aged 2-10 years with multiple sclerosis.

A single count supports this clonotype. A read error may produce the germline difference seen at one junction end. DNA for the CDR3: TGTGCCAGCAGTCGGGACAGCCTAAGCTCCTGCGAGCAGTACTTC. Its translation: CASSRDSLSSCEQYF. This chain uses TRBV12-3 or TRBV12-4 with TRBJ2-7; 7 nucleotides line up with TRBD1. This CDR3 is 15 amino acids long.

CDR3 in DNA: TGCGCCAGCAGCTTGGCGGAAGCGCAGGTCGGGGAGCTGTTTTTT. The encoded protein is CASSLAEAQVGELFF. V gene TRBV5-1 combines with J gene TRBJ2-2; D uncertain. From germline, CDR1 is SGHRS and CDR2 YFSETQ. Trimming took off 0 bases at V and 7 bases at J, with 13 bases between the two ends. The CDR3 has 15 amino acids.

This chain connects TRBV5-6 to TRBJ2-7, with D maybe TRBD1 (5 bases). CDR1 and CDR2 (germline): SGHDT, YYEEEE. V lost 3 bases and J 1 base, leaving 8 bases between the germline ends. The CDR3 contains 13 residues. This CDR3 reads CASSYPGSYEQYF. The DNA for the CDR3 is TGTGCCAGCAGCTATCCAGGGTCCTACGAGCAGTACTTC.

The chain combines TRBV20-1 with TRBJ2-5; possibly TRBD1 or TRBD2 for D (5 bases each). This CDR3 is 13 amino acids long. CDR1 and CDR2 from the germline V gene are DFQATT and SNEGSKA (reference sequence). Trimming took off 5 bases at V and 2 bases at J, with 12 bases between the two ends. CDR3 DNA sequence: TGCAGTGCTGCCCCGGGGCCTCAAGAGACCCAGTACTTC. Amino acid sequence: CSAAPGPQETQYF.

The chain combines TRBV7-3 with TRBJ2-7; no firm D call. The J call may be in error: the DNA end matches TRBJ2-5 better. There are 13 residues in the CDR3. CDR1 SGHTA and CDR2 FQGTGA come from the germline V gene. CDR3: CASSLKVFETQYF. CDR3 DNA: TGTGCCAGCAGCTTAAAGGTCTTTGAGACCCAGTACTTC.

The chain has TRBV4-1 and TRBJ1-1, with D hard to call. In germline, CDR1 is MGHRA, CDR2 YSYEKL. The CDR3 contains 13 residues. V lost 6 bases and J lost 0, with 8 bases in between. CDR3 region: CASRPAVNTEAFF. The CDR3 DNA is TGCGCCAGCAGACCAGCGGTGAACACTGAAGCTTTCTTT.

The V call is TRBV29-1, the J call TRBJ2-4; the D gene is possibly TRBD2 (6 bases). The better agreement between TRBJ2-7 and the DNA end casts doubt on the J call. The CDR3 consists of 15 residues. Germline assignment: CDR1 SQVTM and CDR2 ANQGSEA. The CDR3 DNA is TGCAGCGTTGAGGCCGTTGCGGGGCGCATGGACGAGCAGTACTTC. Protein: CSVEAVAGRMDEQYF.

This sequence joins TRBV29-1 and TRBJ2-2; D unresolved. Per germline, CDR1 SQVTM and CDR2 ANQGSEA. The CDR3 sequence is 13 residues long. Deletions cut 4 bases from V and 3 bases from J, with 9 bases between. DNA for the CDR3: TGCAGCGTTGCCGGAATGGACACCGGGGAGCTGTTTTTT. It specifies CSVAGMDTGELFF.

The chain recombines TRBV28 with TRBJ2-4; 10 positions agree with TRBD1. Unmatched junction bases numbered 17, after V lost 3 bases and J lost 0 bases. CDR1 is MDHEN and CDR2 is SYDVKM in the germline V gene. The CDR3 extends over 21 amino acids. The CDR3 coding sequence is TGTGCCAGCAGTTTTCGGTGGACAGGGGGAAGTTTGGAACTAGCCAAAAACATTCAGTACTTC. Amino acid sequence: CASSFRWTGGSLELAKNIQYF.

The sample holds a few counts of this clonotype. This rearrangement joins TRBV28 to TRBJ2-5, with 7 nucleotides matching TRBD2. With 2 bases clipped from V and 11 bases from J, the junction kept 17 bases outside the gene matches. Germline-derived CDR1 and CDR2 are MDHEN and SYDVKM. CDR3 size: 16 residues. This CDR3 reads CASSLAPLAAPSQQYF. Here the CDR3 DNA reads TGTGCCAGCAGTTTAGCCCCTCTAGCGGCGCCTTCCCAGCAGTACTTC.

This clonotype turned up a few times. J is TRBJ2-5 and V is TRBV18, with D hard to call. The J call is uncertain, as TRBJ2-7 better fits the DNA end. In germline, CDR1 is KGHSH, CDR2 LQKENI. The CDR3 totals 13 residues. CDR3 in DNA: TGTGCCAGCTCACCACAAAACATGGACGAGCAGTACTTC. This codes for CASSPQNMDEQYF.

This clonotype was detected only a few times. The V gene is TRBV27, the J gene TRBJ2-7; D is undetermined. V lost 5 bases to trimming and J lost 0 bases, with 11 bases between them. The CDR3 covers 14 residues. Germline-derived CDR1 and CDR2 are MNHEY and SMNVEV (reference sequence). CDR3 sequence (DNA): TGTGCCAGCAGTCCAACCTGGGACTCCTACGAGCAGTACTTC. It codes for CASSPTWDSYEQYF.

V and J are TRBV20-1 and TRBJ2-3; 11 bases map to TRBD2. CDR1 is DFQATT and CDR2 is SNEGSKA in the germline V gene (reference sequence). The CDR3 extends over 18 amino acids. The trim removed 0 bases at V and 6 bases at J, leaving 14 bases unmatched. CDR3: CSARDPTSGAFRRDTQYF. In DNA, the CDR3 is TGCAGTGCTAGAGACCCGACTAGCGGGGCCTTTAGGAGGGATACGCAGTATTTT.

The sample holds one count of this clonotype. J is TRBJ2-7 and V is TRBV12-3 or TRBV12-4; 11 bases agree with TRBD1. This CDR3 has 16 residues. The V and J ends lost 6 bases and 7 bases, in that order; junction bases with no gene match: 14. CDR3 region: CASRSGQGDNTGEQYF. Here the CDR3 DNA reads TGTGCCAGCAGGTCGGGACAGGGGGATAACACCGGGGAGCAGTACTTC.

The chain recombines TRBV4-1 with TRBJ2-3, with a possible D match to TRBD1 (6 bases). The germline V and J ends were trimmed by 0 bases and 4 bases, with 8 bases remaining between them. CDR3 length: 14 amino acids. CDR1 is MGHRA, CDR2 YSYEKL, per germline. In nucleotides, the CDR3 is TGCGCCAGCAGCCAAGACAGGGGCGCAGATACGCAGTATTTT. Amino acid sequence: CASSQDRGADTQYF.

This clonotype has only a few counts. The chain has TRBV10-3 and TRBJ2-1; no clear D. The CDR3 runs to 11 residues. Germline V gives CDR1 ENHRY, CDR2 SYGVKD. V dropped 2 bases and J dropped 8 bases, with 4 bases sitting between them. CDR3 bases: TGTGCCATCAGTGAGATGGATGAGCAGTTCTTC. Encoded protein: CAISEMDEQFF.

A few counts support this clonotype. J is TRBJ2-4 and V is TRBV10-3, with no clear D. With 2 bases removed from V and 0 bases from J, the gap between germline ends came to 11 bases. This CDR3 is built from 16 residues. Germline V gives CDR1 ENHRY, CDR2 SYGVKD. CDR3 bases: TGTGCCATCAGTGAGACACCCTTACTAGCCAAAAACATTCAGTACTTC. Protein: CAISETPLLAKNIQYF.

The chain joins TRBV5-1 to TRBJ1-1; no definite D call. Germline lookup yields CDR1 SGHRS and CDR2 YFSETQ. V lost 0 bases to trimming and J lost 1 base, with 13 bases between them. CDR3 length equals 16 residues. CDR3 in amino acids: CASSLDGWVWNTEAFF. CDR3 nucleotide sequence: TGCGCCAGCAGCTTGGATGGTTGGGTTTGGAACACTGAAGCTTTCTTT.

V usage is TRBV20-1 and J usage is TRBJ1-2, with D possibly being TRBD1 (5 bases). Trimming stripped 5 bases from V and 4 bases from J, with 23 bases between. The CDR3 has 16 amino acids. Germline assignment: CDR1 DFQATT and CDR2 SNEGSKA (reference sequence). The CDR3 here is CSARDYPQKVTYGYTF. Here the CDR3 DNA reads TGCAGTGCTCGGGACTACCCGCAAAAAGTGACCTATGGCTACACCTTC.

The V gene is TRBV12-3 or TRBV12-4, the J gene TRBJ1-4; D unclear. The CDR3 is 13 amino acids. Trimming stripped 8 bases from V and 4 bases from J, with 11 bases between. The CDR3 loop is CASRRTVNEKLFF. The CDR3 coding sequence is TGTGCCAGCCGCAGGACGGTTAATGAAAAACTGTTTTTT.

V and J are TRBV7-8 and TRBJ2-7; the match to TRBD1 covers 10 bases. Germline CDR1 and CDR2: SGHVS and FQNEAQ. This CDR3 region has 14 residues. Unmatched junction bases numbered 6, after V lost 8 bases and J lost 2 bases. The CDR3 nucleotides are TGTGCCAGCCAGCGGGACAGGGGCGCCTACGAGCAGTACTTC. This gives the protein CASQRDRGAYEQYF. The full variable domain, its missing parts supplied by reference TRBV7-8 and TRBJ2-7, is GAGVSQSPRYKVAKRGQDVALRCDPISGHVSLFWYQQALGQGPEFLTYFQNEAQLDKSGLPSDRFFAERPEGSVSTLKIQRTQQEDSAVYLCASQRDRGAYEQYFGPGTRLTVT.

The rearrangement links TRBV11-2 to TRBJ2-7; possibly TRBD1 for D (5 bases). The last part of the DNA fits TRBJ2-5 better; the J call may be wrong. Per germline, CDR1 SGHAT and CDR2 FQNNGV. CDR3 length: 13 amino acids. In DNA, the CDR3 is TGTGCCAGCAGCTTGGGGCAGTGGAGGACCCAGTACTTC. This gives the protein CASSLGQWRTQYF.

There are a few counts of this clonotype. The CDR3 loop reads CASKGLYEQYF. In nucleotides, the CDR3 is TGTGCCAGCAAAGGGCTCTACGAGCAGTACTTC. The J gene is TRBJ2-7, the V gene TRBV6-1; D remains unclear. V dropped 7 bases and J dropped 3 bases, with 7 bases sitting between them. Germline CDR1 and CDR2: MNHNS and SASEGT. The CDR3 consists of 11 residues.

V gene TRBV7-3 combines with J gene TRBJ2-1, with a tentative D call TRBD2 (6 bases). The CDR3 has 15 amino acids. Germline CDR1 is SGHTA and CDR2 is FQGTGA. Trimming cost V 1 base and J 3 bases, with 10 bases left between them. CDR3 sequence: CASSLRLADYNEQFF. CDR3 sequence (DNA): TGTGCCAGCAGCTTAAGATTAGCGGACTACAATGAGCAGTTCTTC.

The chain couples TRBV6-1 to TRBJ2-1; TRBD1 or TRBD2 may be the D gene (6 bases each). The CDR3 runs 16 residues. In germline, CDR1 is MNHNS, CDR2 SASEGT. V lost 4 bases, J lost 7 bases, and 20 bases lay in between. In DNA, the CDR3 is TGTGCCAGCAGTGCTTCCGGGGGCATCCTTGAAAATGAGCAGTTCTTC. Amino acids: CASSASGGILENEQFF.

This clonotype has a handful of counts. The V and J genes are TRBV13 and TRBJ2-1; 8 bases are a match to TRBD1. The ends lost 5 bases at V and 2 bases at J; junction bases unmatched: 5. Germline assignment: CDR1 PRHDT and CDR2 FYEKMQ (reference sequence). The CDR3 extends over 15 amino acids. This CDR3 is CASSEGTGPYNEQFF. The DNA for the CDR3 is TGTGCCAGCAGCGAAGGGACAGGTCCCTACAATGAGCAGTTCTTC.

This clonotype is a singleton in its sample. The genes are TRBV13 and TRBJ2-1; 7 nucleotides line up with TRBD2. This CDR3 has 14 amino acids. The V gene's germline CDR1 is PRHDT and CDR2 FYEKMQ (reference sequence). With 9 bases clipped from V and 5 bases from J, the junction kept 10 bases outside the gene matches. The CDR3 nucleotides are TGTGCCAGTAAAGCGGGGATGGGAGACAATGAGCAGTTCTTC. It yields the protein CASKAGMGDNEQFF.

This clonotype came up once. The chain recombines TRBV2 with TRBJ1-2; a possible D gene is TRBD1 (6 bases). The CDR3 contains 14 residues. Trimming stripped 3 bases from V and 2 bases from J, with 10 bases between. Germline assignment: CDR1 SNHLY and CDR2 FYNNEI. CDR3 nucleotide sequence: TGTGCCAGCAGTGATCGGCAGGGGAACTATGGCTACACCTTC. The encoded protein is CASSDRQGNYGYTF.

The J gene is TRBJ1-6, the V gene TRBV12-3 or TRBV12-4; D possibly corresponds to TRBD1 (5 bases). CDR3 length: 15 amino acids. Trimming shortened V by 4 bases and J by 10 bases, and 17 bases separated the two germline ends. The CDR3 reads CASSWGPPGSSPLHF. CDR3 bases: TGTGCCAGCAGTTGGGGACCCCCGGGGTCCTCACCCCTCCACTTT.

With respect to this clonotype: The junction departs from germline at one end; a sequencing error may be responsible. The chain employs TRBV5-1 and TRBJ2-3; 10 bases agree with TRBD2. This CDR3 spans 17 amino acids. Germline CDR1 SGHRS, CDR2 YFSETQ. CDR3 protein: CAISLGPASGSTDTQYF. DNA of the CDR3: TGCGCCATCAGCTTGGGGCCGGCTAGCGGGAGTACAGATACGCAGTATTTT.